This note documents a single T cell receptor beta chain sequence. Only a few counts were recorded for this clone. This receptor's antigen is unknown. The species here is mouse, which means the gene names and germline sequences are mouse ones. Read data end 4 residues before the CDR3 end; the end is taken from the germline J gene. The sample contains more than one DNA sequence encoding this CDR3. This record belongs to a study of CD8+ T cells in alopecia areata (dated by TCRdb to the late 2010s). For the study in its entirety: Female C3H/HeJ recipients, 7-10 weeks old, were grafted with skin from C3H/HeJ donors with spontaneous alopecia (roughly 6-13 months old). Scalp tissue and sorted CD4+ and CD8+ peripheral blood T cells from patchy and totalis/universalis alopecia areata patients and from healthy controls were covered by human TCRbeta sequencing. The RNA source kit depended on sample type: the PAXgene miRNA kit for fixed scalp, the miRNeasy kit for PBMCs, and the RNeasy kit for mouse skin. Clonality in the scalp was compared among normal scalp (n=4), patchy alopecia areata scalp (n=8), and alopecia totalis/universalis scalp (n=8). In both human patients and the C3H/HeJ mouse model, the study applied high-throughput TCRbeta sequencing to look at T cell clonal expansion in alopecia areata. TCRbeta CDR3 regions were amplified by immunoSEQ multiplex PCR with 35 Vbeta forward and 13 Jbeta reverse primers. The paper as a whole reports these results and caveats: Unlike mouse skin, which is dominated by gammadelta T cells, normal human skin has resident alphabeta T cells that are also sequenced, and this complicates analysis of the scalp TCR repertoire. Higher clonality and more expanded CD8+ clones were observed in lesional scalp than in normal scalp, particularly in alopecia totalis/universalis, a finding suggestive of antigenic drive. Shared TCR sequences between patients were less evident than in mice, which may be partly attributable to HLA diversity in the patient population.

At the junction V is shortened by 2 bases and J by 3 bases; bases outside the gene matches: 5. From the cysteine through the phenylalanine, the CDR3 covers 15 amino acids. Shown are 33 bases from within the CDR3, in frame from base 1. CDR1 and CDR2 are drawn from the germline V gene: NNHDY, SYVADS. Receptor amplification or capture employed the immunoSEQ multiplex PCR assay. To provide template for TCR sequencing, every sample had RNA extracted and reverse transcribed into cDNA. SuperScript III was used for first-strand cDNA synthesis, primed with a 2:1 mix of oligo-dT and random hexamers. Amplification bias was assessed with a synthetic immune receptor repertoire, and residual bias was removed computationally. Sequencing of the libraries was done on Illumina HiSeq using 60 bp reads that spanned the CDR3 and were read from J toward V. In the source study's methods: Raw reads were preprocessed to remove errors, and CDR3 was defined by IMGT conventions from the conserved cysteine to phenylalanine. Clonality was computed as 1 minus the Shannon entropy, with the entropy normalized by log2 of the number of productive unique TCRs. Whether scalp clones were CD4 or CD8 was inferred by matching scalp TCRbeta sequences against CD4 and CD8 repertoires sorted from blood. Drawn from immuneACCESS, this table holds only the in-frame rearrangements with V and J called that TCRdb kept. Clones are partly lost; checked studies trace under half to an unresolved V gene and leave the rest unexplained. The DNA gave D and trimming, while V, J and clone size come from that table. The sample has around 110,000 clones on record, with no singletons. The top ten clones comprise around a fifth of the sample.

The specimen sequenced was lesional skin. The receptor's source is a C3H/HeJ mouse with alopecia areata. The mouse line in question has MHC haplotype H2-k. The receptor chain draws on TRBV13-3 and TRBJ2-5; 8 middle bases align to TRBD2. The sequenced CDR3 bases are TGTGCCAGCAGTGAGCGAGACTGGGGACAAGAC. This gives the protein CASSERDWGQD. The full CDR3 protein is CASSERDWGQDTQYF.